This record concerns one T cell receptor (beta chain) sequence. Its target is not known. Germline CDR1 is DFQATT and CDR2 is SNEGSKA (reference sequence). V lost 6 bases, J lost 10 bases, and 13 bases lay in between. This CDR3 is built from 11 residues. The data were taken from a study of cytomegalovirus exposure and HLA in healthy donors. A multiplex PCR was run with 60 Vbeta primers and 13 Jbeta primers. Clones were sequenced by immunoSEQ multiplex PCR, and TCRdb holds only the in-frame ones, with some missing. The sample contains around 110,000 clones, about four fifths of which appear only once. Study-wide results and caveats: A later analysis linked a missense variant in DCLRE1C to the trimming of TCR beta V and J genes. Most of the TCR beta V segments (in an earlier analysis) were productive either about 90% or about 30% of the time.

Sample: PBMCs. This TCR derives from a man younger than 45 in good health and CMV-seropositive. The rearrangement links TRBV20-1 to TRBJ2-1; tentative D call: TRBD2 (5 bases). The CDR3 reads CSARETDEQFF. DNA of the CDR3: TGCAGTGCAAGGGAGACTGACGAGCAGTTCTTC.